The 17 T cell receptor beta chains below all came from one sample that was sequenced in a study of PD-1 blockade in classical Hodgkin lymphoma (dated by TCRdb to 2018 to 2020). Libraries came from the immunoSEQ multiplex PCR assay. Held by TCRdb, this immuneACCESS table contains in-frame sequences only and omits some clones. Under half of the omission traces to an unresolved V gene where checked; the cause of the rest is unknown. The sample includes more than 55,000 clones, with 88% observed a single time. In total, the top ten clones hold approximately 5.4% of the sample. The sample's time point label is to be understood as: cycle 2 day 1 (C2D1) of nivolumab. All trial patients had relapsed after autologous stem cell transplantation, with cohorts A, B and C differing in prior brentuximab vedotin exposure. Specimen: peripheral blood mononuclear cells (PBMCs), collected before the second cycle of nivolumab. The origin of the receptors is a human donor with classical Hodgkin lymphoma.

Comments on this clone: This sample also contains other DNA sequences that code for the same CDR3. The CDR3 DNA reads TGTGCCTGGAGTGGTACCAACACTGAAGCTTTCTTT. Translated: CAWSGTNTEAFF. The chain uses TRBV30 and TRBJ1-1; D uncertain. The CDR3 runs 12 residues. Trimming pared 1 base from V and 2 bases from J, leaving 5 bases between. Germline loops: CDR1 GTSNPN, CDR2 SVGIG (reference sequence).

The rearrangement joins TRBV6-1 to TRBJ2-2; the match to TRBD1 covers 8 bases. The CDR3 is 15 amino acids. Germline V gene sequence: CDR1 MNHNS, CDR2 SASEGT. Trimming removed 8 bases from V and 3 bases from J; junction bases left unmatched: 8. The CDR3 here is CASCQGAVYTGELFF. CDR3 in DNA: TGTGCCAGCTGTCAGGGGGCGGTCTACACCGGGGAGCTGTTTTTT.

This sequence joins TRBV5-1 and TRBJ2-2; D may correspond to TRBD1 or TRBD2 (6 bases each). This CDR3 has 15 amino acids. Trimming pared 0 bases from V and 7 bases from J, leaving 13 bases between. CDR1 SGHRS and CDR2 YFSETQ come from the germline V gene. CDR3 in amino acids: CASSLASRGVGELFF. The CDR3 DNA reads as TGCGCCAGCAGCTTGGCCTCGAGGGGGGTCGGGGAGCTGTTTTTT.

This clone was observed a handful of times. The rearrangement uses TRBV6-5 and TRBJ1-1, with D perhaps TRBD1 (5 bases). The CDR3 runs 13 residues. The germline V gene has CDR1 MNHEY and CDR2 SVGAGI. Trimming took 5 bases from V and 4 from J, leaving 11 bases between them. The CDR3 is CASSRRDPTEAFF. The CDR3 nucleotides are TGTGCCAGCAGTCGTAGGGACCCCACTGAAGCTTTCTTT.

The chain joins TRBV6-5 to TRBJ2-3; TRBD2 matches at 8 bases. The germline gives CDR1 MNHEY, CDR2 SVGAGI. The ends lost 6 bases at V and 2 bases at J; junction bases unmatched: 4. The CDR3 consists of 14 residues. In DNA form, the CDR3 reads TGTGCCAGCAGCCTTAGCGGGGTCACAGATACGCAGTATTTT. Translating it yields CASSLSGVTDTQYF.

The chain employs TRBV5-8 and TRBJ2-3, with D possibly matching TRBD1 (6 bases). The germline V gene encodes CDR1 SGHTS and CDR2 YDEGEE. This CDR3 spans 18 amino acids. The V and J ends lost 6 bases and 1 base respectively, with 24 bases between them. CDR3 nucleotide sequence: TGTGCCAGCATCTCCCTCCAGGCGGGTGGGGGCCGCACAGATACGCAGTATTTT. Its protein product is CASISLQAGGGRTDTQYF.

The chain links TRBV7-9 to TRBJ1-6; no clear D. Trimming took 6 bases from V and 0 from J, leaving 15 bases between them. Looked up from germline, CDR1 is SEHNR and CDR2 is FQNEAQ (reference sequence). CDR3 length equals 17 residues. The CDR3 DNA sequence: TGTGCCAGCAGATCTACCGCGGGGAGCTCCTATAATTCACCCCTCCACTTT. Amino acids: CASRSTAGSSYNSPLHF. The full variable domain, with the rest looked up from reference TRBV7-9 and TRBJ1-6, is DTGVSQNPRHKITKRGQNVTFRCDPISEHNRLYWYRQTLGQGPEFLTYFQNEAQLEKSRLLSDRFSAERPKGSFSTLEIQRTEQGDSAMYLCASRSTAGSSYNSPLHFGNGTRLTVT.

The gene calls are TRBV7-9 and TRBJ2-2; D unresolved. The CDR3 loop spans 13 amino acids. V was cut by 8 bases and J by 4 bases, with 11 bases left in between. In germline, CDR1 is SEHNR, CDR2 FQNEAQ (reference sequence). The CDR3 sequence is CASRQGLTGELFF. CDR3 in DNA: TGTGCCAGCCGTCAAGGGCTCACCGGGGAGCTGTTTTTT.

This chain uses TRBV5-1 with TRBJ1-4; D gene ambiguous. The V gene's germline CDR1 is SGHRS and CDR2 YFSETQ. This CDR3 is 15 amino acids long. With 0 bases removed from V and 7 bases from J, the gap between germline ends came to 13 bases. DNA of the CDR3: TGCGCCAGCAGCTTGGGACCTACCCGGAGTGAAAAACTGTTTTTT. It is translated as CASSLGPTRSEKLFF. The whole variable domain, remainder taken from reference TRBV5-1 and TRBJ1-4, is KAGVTQTPRYLIKTRGQQVTLSCSPISGHRSVSWYQQTPGQGLQFLFEYFSETQRNKGNFPGRFSGRQFSNSRSEMNVSTLELGDSALYLCASSLGPTRSEKLFFGSGTQLSVL.

The V call is TRBV27, the J call TRBJ1-2; D uncertain. Germline lookup yields CDR1 MNHEY and CDR2 SMNVEV (reference sequence). The CDR3 runs to 13 residues. V dropped 8 bases and J dropped 3 bases, with 13 bases sitting between them. In DNA, the CDR3 is TGTGCCAGCGGATTCAAAGGTGACTATGGCTACACCTTC. Amino acids: CASGFKGDYGYTF.

This clone was observed a handful of times. V and J are TRBV5-4 and TRBJ1-2; 9 nucleotides match TRBD1. Per germline, CDR1 SGHNT and CDR2 YYREEE (reference sequence). The ends lost 9 bases at V and 4 bases at J; junction bases unmatched: 19. The CDR3 totals 17 residues. CDR3 amino acids: CAIALWGRDRVFYGYTF. CDR3 coding DNA: TGTGCCATCGCCCTATGGGGGAGGGACAGGGTATTCTATGGCTACACCTTC.

This chain links TRBV5-4 with TRBJ2-1; 10 bases align to TRBD2. The CDR3 length is 15 residues. J lost 7 bases, V lost 3 bases, and 7 bases had no gene match. Germline V gene sequence: CDR1 SGHNT, CDR2 YYREEE (reference sequence). CDR3 nucleotides: TGTGCCAGCAGCTCGATAGGACTAGCGGTAAATGAGCAGTTCTTC. Translation gives CASSSIGLAVNEQFF.

The chain couples TRBV5-1 to TRBJ2-6; 7 bases match TRBD1. Germline-derived CDR1 and CDR2 are SGHRS and YFSETQ. Trimming took 4 bases from V and 2 from J; bases not matched to a gene: 6. The length of the CDR3 is 16 residues. CDR3: CASSPTGFAGANVLTF. In nucleotides, the CDR3 is TGCGCCAGCAGCCCGACAGGGTTCGCTGGGGCCAACGTCCTGACTTTC.

CDR3 sequence: CATHAFDYGYTF. The DNA of the CDR3 is TGTGCCACACACGCGTTTGACTATGGCTACACCTTC. The chain joins TRBV25-1 to TRBJ1-2, with D uncertain. CDR1 and CDR2 from the germline V gene are MGHDK and SYGVNS. Trimming removed 10 bases from V and 3 bases from J, with 12 bases in between. The CDR3 is made up of 12 amino acids.

The chain links TRBV27 to TRBJ2-5, with D maybe TRBD2 (6 bases). The CDR3 runs 14 residues. With 1 base removed from V and 3 bases from J, the gap between germline ends came to 9 bases. Germline CDR1 reads MNHEY; CDR2 reads SMNVEV (reference sequence). The CDR3 reads CASSLWDSKETQYF. CDR3 nucleotide sequence: TGTGCCAGCAGTTTATGGGACTCTAAAGAGACCCAGTACTTC.

V is TRBV7-9 and J is TRBJ1-1; D is perhaps TRBD1 (6 bases). Trimming cost V 1 base and J 8 bases, with 8 bases left between them. The CDR3 contains 12 residues. Germline V CDR1 and CDR2: SEHNR, FQNEAQ (reference sequence). The CDR3 sequence: CASSLVDREAFF. The DNA for the CDR3 is TGTGCCAGCAGCTTAGTAGACAGGGAAGCTTTCTTT. Variable domain in full (rest from reference TRBV7-9 and TRBJ1-1): DTGVSQNPRHKITKRGQNVTFRCDPISEHNRLYWYRQTLGQGPEFLTYFQNEAQLEKSRLLSDRFSAERPKGSFSTLEIQRTEQGDSAMYLCASSLVDREAFFGQGTRLTVV.

The rearrangement joins TRBV6-5 to TRBJ1-1, with D perhaps TRBD1 (6 bases). Germline CDR1 reads MNHEY; CDR2 reads SVGAGI. V was pared by 6 bases and J by 9 bases, with 14 bases between. The CDR3 covers 12 residues. CDR3 loop: CASSQQGRQAFF. The CDR3 coding sequence is TGTGCCAGCAGCCAGCAGGGGAGGCAAGCTTTCTTT.